The clone carrying this T cell receptor beta chain was detected only once. Method: immunoSEQ multiplex PCR; TCRdb's copy keeps in-frame clones and lacks some. Of 450,000 to 550,000 clones in the sample, roughly nine tenths were seen once. The data were obtained in a study of Ad26.COV2.S vaccination and SARS-CoV-2 variants. Study-wide background: Donor got 5x10^10 or 1x10^11 viral particles of Ad26.COV2.S.

Treatment: approximately 18 received Ad26.COV2.S at low or high dose, single or two shots; several received placebo; per-sample allocation not given. Day 63 after the first vaccine or placebo injection was the time point for sampling. Immunization relied on an Ad26 vector, which expressed Wuhan-strain SARS-CoV-2 spike. The germline V gene encodes CDR1 LGHNA and CDR2 YNFKEQ. There are 15 residues in the CDR3. V lost 1 base and J 2 bases, leaving 12 bases between the germline ends. The TCR comes from a person between 18 and 60 years old who received the Ad26.COV2.S COVID-19 vaccine or a placebo. The source was peripheral blood, collected in a trial of Ad26.COV2.S vaccine versus placebo. V and J are TRBV4-2 and TRBJ2-7; a weak D match, TRBD2 (6 bases). CDR3 bases: TGTGCCAGCAGCCAAGCGGGTAGCGGAGCCTACGAGCAGTACTTC. This translates into CASSQAGSGAYEQYF.